One sample yielded the 5 T cell receptor beta chains listed below, sequenced in a study of OX40 agonist ivuxolimab in advanced cancers. Sequencing used immunoSEQ multiplex PCR; TCRdb keeps in-frame clones, though not all of them. Here the sample spans 80,000 to 95,000 clones, 70% to 90% being singletons. The source was CD4+ or CD8+ T cells sorted from blood, collected in a trial of the OX40 agonist ivuxolimab. The receptors originated from an adult with an advanced solid tumor such as melanoma, head and neck, liver or kidney cancer.

The J gene is TRBJ1-1, the V gene TRBV29-1; D remains unclear. V gave up 6 bases and J gave up 0 bases, with 11 bases separating them. There are 13 residues in the CDR3. The germline V gene encodes CDR1 SQVTM and CDR2 ANQGSEA. CDR3 in amino acids: CSVGRIMNTEAFF. The CDR3 nucleotides read TGCAGCGTAGGGCGGATCATGAACACTGAAGCTTTCTTT. The complete variable domain, with remaining parts taken from reference TRBV29-1 and TRBJ1-1, reads SAVISQKPSRDICQRGTSLTIQCQVDSQVTMMFWYRQQPGQSLTLIATANQGSEATYESGFVIDKFPISRPNLTFSTLTVSNMSPEDSSIYLCSVGRIMNTEAFFGQGTRLTVV.

This clone has only one observation. This chain connects TRBV2 to TRBJ2-3; TRBD2 matches 10 bases. Germline V gene sequence: CDR1 SNHLY, CDR2 FYNNEI. The CDR3 consists of 16 residues. V trimming: 2 bases; J trimming: 0 bases; junction bases outside the gene matches: 2. CDR3: CASSETSGTSTDTQYF. Here the CDR3 DNA reads TGTGCCAGCAGTGAAACTAGCGGGACCAGCACAGATACGCAGTATTTT.

V gene TRBV5-1 combines with J gene TRBJ2-5; TRBD2 agrees at 8 bases. Germline V gene lookup returns CDR1 SGHRS and CDR2 YFSETQ. CDR3 length: 13 residues. Trimming removed 6 bases from V and 5 bases from J; junction bases left unmatched: 6. The CDR3 region is CASTGGAAETQYF. The CDR3 nucleotides read TGCGCCAGCACCGGGGGGGCCGCGGAGACCCAGTACTTC. Variable domain in full (rest from reference TRBV5-1 and TRBJ2-5): KAGVTQTPRYLIKTRGQQVTLSCSPISGHRSVSWYQQTPGQGLQFLFEYFSETQRNKGNFPGRFSGRQFSNSRSEMNVSTLELGDSALYLCASTGGAAETQYFGPGTRLLVL.

The chain recombines TRBV4-2 with TRBJ2-3; 11 bases align to TRBD2. Per the germline V gene, CDR1 is LGHNA and CDR2 is YNFKEQ. Trimming took 0 bases from V and 6 from J; bases not matched to a gene: 11. The CDR3 runs to 18 residues. The CDR3 is CASSQEGLLAGGPDTQYF. Here the CDR3 DNA reads TGTGCCAGCAGCCAAGAGGGGCTCCTAGCGGGGGGTCCGGATACGCAGTATTTT.

The V gene is TRBV5-1, the J gene TRBJ2-2; D not certain. The V end was cut by 8 bases, the J end by 0 bases, with 11 bases between. The V gene's germline CDR1 is SGHRS and CDR2 YFSETQ. This CDR3 spans 14 amino acids. The CDR3 protein is CASQDTSNTGELFF. DNA of the CDR3: TGCGCCAGTCAAGACACCTCGAACACCGGGGAGCTGTTTTTT.